Many counts were recorded for the clone carrying this T cell receptor (beta chain). Its antigen remains unidentified. The data were obtained in a study of T cells in Graves' hyperthyroidism and ophthalmopathy. Study-wide results and limits: Most clonotypes expanded in the thyroid (above 0.001) were also present in blood.

Recently diagnosed hyperthyroidism of less than 2 months' duration affected patients aged 18 to 65. Authors of the study amplified TCR beta CDR3 regions from RNA transcripts. First-round RT-PCR targeting the TCR CDR3 was performed with the HTBI primer set. TCRdb processed the multiplex PCR reads anew with MiXCR; each CDR3 protein has one entry. The repertoire holds 300,000 to 450,000 distinct CDR3 sequences, with 13% as singletons. Germline CDR1 SGHRS, CDR2 YFSETQ. This CDR3 is built from 14 residues. Trimming took off 4 bases at V and 4 bases at J, with 14 bases between the two ends. This chain uses TRBV5-1 with TRBJ1-1, with D possibly matching TRBD1 (5 bases). The clonotype was recovered from a man younger than 45 with Graves' hyperthyroidism that later progressed to Graves' ophthalmopathy. Sequencing was carried out using blood. CDR3 DNA: TGCGCCAGCAGCATTTCCAGGGTGGGCACTGAAGCTTTCTTT. Translation: CASSISRVGTEAFF.